Listed below are T cell receptor beta chains from one sample, sequenced in a study of blood T cell repertoires in COVID-19. This table comes from immunoSEQ multiplex PCR, and its TCRdb copy is limited to in-frame clones, with some not included. The sample lists under 15,000 clones; approximately 90% were seen once. The sequencing sample was made of peripheral blood. The receptor set was obtained from a human donor in a cohort sampled during active COVID-19. CDR3s include the opening cysteine and the closing phenylalanine or tryptophan. A D gene is named only where the DNA matches it firmly. Size values are once, few and many counts, or a class for expanded clones, and some rows have none.

V gene: TRBV28; D gene: TRBD1; J gene: TRBJ2-7; clone size: .; CDR3 DNA: TGTGCCAGCAGTTTAAGTACAGGGGGGTATGCCTACGAGCAGTACTTC; CDR3 protein: CASSLSTGGYAYEQYF
V gene: TRBV24-1; D gene: TRBD1; J gene: TRBJ1-1; clone size: few; CDR3 DNA: TGTGCCACCAGTGCTGCGGGACAGGCAAACACTGAAGCTTTCTTT; CDR3 protein: CATSAAGQANTEAFF
V gene: TRBV30; D gene: TRBD1; J gene: TRBJ1-4; clone size: .; CDR3 DNA: TGTGCCTGGAGCTCAGGGACAGGGGATGAAAAACTGTTTTTT; CDR3 protein: CAWSSGTGDEKLFF
V gene: TRBV28; D gene: TRBD2; J gene: TRBJ2-5; clone size: .; CDR3 DNA: TGTGCCAGCAGTTTGACTAGCAATGTCGGAGAGACCCAGTACTTC; CDR3 protein: CASSLTSNVGETQYF
V gene: TRBV6-4; D gene: TRBD1; J gene: TRBJ1-1; clone size: .; CDR3 DNA: TGTGCCAACATCAACCGGGACAGGGGATTGAACACTGAAGCTTTCTTT; CDR3 protein: CANINRDRGLNTEAFF
V gene: TRBV7-9; D gene: TRBD2; J gene: TRBJ2-7; clone size: .; CDR3 DNA: TGTGCCAGCAGCTCGATAAAGCGGGAATACTCCGAGCAGTACTTC; CDR3 protein: CASSSIKREYSEQYF
V gene: TRBV7-9; D gene: .; J gene: TRBJ2-4; clone size: .; CDR3 DNA: TGTGCCAGCAGCTCGGGGTTTGGGCAGGACAAAAACATTCAGTACTTC; CDR3 protein: CASSSGFGQDKNIQYF
V gene: TRBV10-3; D gene: .; J gene: TRBJ2-3; clone size: .; CDR3 DNA: TGTGCCATCAGTGAAGGGAACAGGGTGACAGATACGCAGTATTTT; CDR3 protein: CAISEGNRVTDTQYF
V gene: TRBV28; D gene: TRBD1; J gene: TRBJ1-1; clone size: .; CDR3 DNA: TGTGCCAGCAGTCTGAGGGGACAGGGGGTAGTATTAGTTACTGAAGCTTTCTTT; CDR3 protein: CASSLRGQGVVLVTEAFF
V gene: TRBV18; D gene: .; J gene: TRBJ2-1; clone size: .; CDR3 DNA: TGTGCCACCGCCCCCTCCCCGGAGGGTAGGAATGAGCAGTTCTTC; CDR3 protein: CATAPSPEGRNEQFF
V gene: TRBV30; D gene: .; J gene: TRBJ2-5; clone size: .; CDR3 DNA: TGTGCCTGGAGGGCCACAGGGTCATCCCAGTACTTC; CDR3 protein: CAWRATGSSQYF
V gene: TRBV30; D gene: TRBD2; J gene: TRBJ2-3; clone size: once; CDR3 DNA: TGTGCCTGGAGTGTAGCGGGGGGAGCCGGTACGCAGTATTTT; CDR3 protein: CAWSVAGGAGTQYF
V gene: TRBV7-2; D gene: .; J gene: TRBJ2-1; clone size: .; CDR3 DNA: TGTGCCAGCAGCTTAGTCGACACTGAGCAGTTCTTC; CDR3 protein: CASSLVDTEQFF
V gene: TRBV25-1; D gene: TRBD2; J gene: TRBJ2-3; clone size: .; CDR3 DNA: TGTGCCAGCAGTGGGGGACTAGCGGTAACAGATACGCAGTATTTT; CDR3 protein: CASSGGLAVTDTQYF
V gene: TRBV2; D gene: .; J gene: TRBJ2-1; clone size: .; CDR3 DNA: TGTGCCAGCAGCACTGGAGGTGGCCTCGTTTACAATGAGCAGTTCTTC; CDR3 protein: CASSTGGGLVYNEQFF
V gene: TRBV6-6; D gene: TRBD2; J gene: TRBJ2-7; clone size: few; CDR3 DNA: TGTGCCAGCAGTTGGGGACTAGCGGGAGTAAACTACGAGCAGTACTTC; CDR3 protein: CASSWGLAGVNYEQYF
V gene: TRBV6-1; D gene: TRBD2; J gene: TRBJ2-3; clone size: .; CDR3 DNA: TGTGCCAGCAGTGAAAATTTTAGGGGACTAGCGGGTGTCGATAGCACAGATACGCAGTATTTT; CDR3 protein: CASSENFRGLAGVDSTDTQYF
V gene: TRBV18; D gene: .; J gene: TRBJ2-6; clone size: .; CDR3 DNA: TGTGCCAGCTCACCACTACGGGGGAGCTCTGGGGCCAACGTCCTGACTTTC; CDR3 protein: CASSPLRGSSGANVLTF
V gene: TRBV6-6; D gene: TRBD2; J gene: TRBJ2-7; clone size: .; CDR3 DNA: TGTGCCAGCAGGGGGACTAGCGGCTATTCCTCCTACGAGCAGTACTTC; CDR3 protein: CASRGTSGYSSYEQYF